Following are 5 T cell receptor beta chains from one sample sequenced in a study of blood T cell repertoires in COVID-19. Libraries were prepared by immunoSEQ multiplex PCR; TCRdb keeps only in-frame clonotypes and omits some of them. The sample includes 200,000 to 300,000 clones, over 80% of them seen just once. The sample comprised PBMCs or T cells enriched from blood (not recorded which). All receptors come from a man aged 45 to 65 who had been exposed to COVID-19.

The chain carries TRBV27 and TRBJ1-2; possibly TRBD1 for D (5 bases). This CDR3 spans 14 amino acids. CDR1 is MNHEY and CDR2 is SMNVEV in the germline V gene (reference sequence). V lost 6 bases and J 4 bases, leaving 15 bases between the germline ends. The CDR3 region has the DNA TGTGCCAGCAGCCTCCAGGAAGGGGTCTATGGCTACACCTTC. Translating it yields CASSLQEGVYGYTF.

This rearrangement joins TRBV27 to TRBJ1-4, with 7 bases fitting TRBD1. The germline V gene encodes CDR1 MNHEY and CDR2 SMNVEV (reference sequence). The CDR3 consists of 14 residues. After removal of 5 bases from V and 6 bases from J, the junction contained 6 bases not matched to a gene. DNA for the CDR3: TGTGCCAGCAGTCATGACAGGGAGGATGAAAAACTGTTTTTT. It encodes CASSHDREDEKLFF.

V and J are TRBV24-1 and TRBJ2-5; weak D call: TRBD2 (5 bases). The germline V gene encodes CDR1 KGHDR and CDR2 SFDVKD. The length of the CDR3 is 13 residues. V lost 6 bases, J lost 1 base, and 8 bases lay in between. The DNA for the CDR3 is TGTGCCACCAGTCGCGGGCCCCAAGAGACCCAGTACTTC. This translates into CATSRGPQETQYF.

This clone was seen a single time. The CDR3 bases are TGTGCCAGCACTGACAATGGAAACACCATATATTTT. This codes for CASTDNGNTIYF. V gene TRBV2 combines with J gene TRBJ1-3; no firm D call. This CDR3 spans 12 amino acids. The germline V gene has CDR1 SNHLY and CDR2 FYNNEI. Trimming stripped 7 bases from V and 3 bases from J, with 7 bases between.

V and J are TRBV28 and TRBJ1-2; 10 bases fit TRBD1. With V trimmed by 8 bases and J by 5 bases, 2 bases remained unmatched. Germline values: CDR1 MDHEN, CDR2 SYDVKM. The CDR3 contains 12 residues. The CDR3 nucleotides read TGTGCCAGCCGACAGGGGGCTTATGGCTACACCTTC. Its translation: CASRQGAYGYTF.